The rows below give T cell receptor beta chains drawn from one sample of a study of human T cells and chemical hapten exposure. One entry per CDR3 protein results from TCRdb running MiXCR on the 5' RACE reads. The table lists 80,000 or so distinct CDR3 sequences, roughly 15% of them singletons. The receptors come from a female donor in good health. CDR3s include the opening cysteine and the closing phenylalanine or tryptophan. The D gene is left open where the match is weak. Size tells how often a clone was seen (once, few, many) or the class of an expanded clone, and some rows leave it out.

size: NA
V: TRBV5-1
J: TRBJ2-7
D: TRBD1
DNA: TGCGCCAGCAGCTTGGGACAGGGGCGTCTCGAGCAGTACTTC
CDR3: CASSLGQGRLEQYF

size: NA
V: TRBV7-2
J: TRBJ1-6
D: NA
DNA: TGTGCCAGCAGCTTAGTTCGGGGTTTTCATTCACCCCTCCACTTT
CDR3: CASSLVRGFHSPLHF

size: NA
V: TRBV29-1
J: TRBJ2-1
D: TRBD2
DNA: TGCAGCGGGGGGGGGATGGGAAACTCCTACAATGAGCAGTTCTTC
CDR3: CSGGGMGNSYNEQFF

size: few
V: TRBV20-1
J: TRBJ1-6
D: NA
DNA: TGCAGTGCTATAGGGCATGGTGGTAATTCACCCCTCCACTTT
CDR3: CSAIGHGGNSPLHF

size: few
V: TRBV2
J: TRBJ2-7
D: NA
DNA: TGTGCCAGCATGGGGGGCCTGGCCTACGAGCAGTACTTC
CDR3: CASMGGLAYEQYF

size: NA
V: TRBV20-1
J: TRBJ1-4
D: NA
DNA: TGCAGTGCTCGGCTAGAGACAACTAATGAAAAACTGTTTTTT
CDR3: CSARLETTNEKLFF

size: few
V: TRBV4-1
J: TRBJ1-3
D: NA
DNA: TGCGCCAGCAGCCAAGACGGGAGAGTGGCTGGAAACACCATATATTTT
CDR3: CASSQDGRVAGNTIYF

size: NA
V: TRBV5-4
J: TRBJ1-1
D: NA
DNA: TGTGCCAGCAGCTTGGATGGCAGGGGAACTGAAGCTTTCTTT
CDR3: CASSLDGRGTEAFF

size: few
V: TRBV19
J: TRBJ2-2
D: NA
DNA: TGTGCCAGTAGTACCAGGGGGAACACCGGGGAGCTGTTTTTT
CDR3: CASSTRGNTGELFF

size: NA
V: TRBV27
J: TRBJ2-3
D: TRBD2
DNA: TGTGCCAGCAGGACTAGCGGGAGGATGAGAGATACGCAGTATTTT
CDR3: CASRTSGRMRDTQYF

size: few
V: TRBV7-8
J: TRBJ2-7
D: NA
DNA: TGTGCCAGCAGCTTAGGACCTCCCGTATTGGAGCAGTACTTC
CDR3: CASSLGPPVLEQYF

size: NA
V: TRBV12-3/TRBV12-4
J: TRBJ1-3
D: NA
DNA: TGTGCCAGCAGTTTAGGGGGAGCTTGTAGAAACACCATATATTTT
CDR3: CASSLGGACRNTIYF

size: NA
V: TRBV7-2
J: TRBJ2-4
D: NA
DNA: TGTGCCAGCAGCATCTCCAAAGCTCCTCAGGGCATTCAGTACTTC
CDR3: CASSISKAPQGIQYF

size: NA
V: TRBV6-6
J: TRBJ1-2
D: NA
DNA: TGTGCCAGCAGTTACGATCCGGCTAACTATGGCTACACCTTC
CDR3: CASSYDPANYGYTF

size: NA
V: TRBV12-3/TRBV12-4
J: TRBJ1-2
D: TRBD1
DNA: TGTGCCAGCACCCGGACAGGGTCGGCCTACACCTTC
CDR3: CASTRTGSAYTF

size: NA
V: TRBV20-1
J: TRBJ2-3
D: NA
DNA: TGCAGTGCTAGAAAAGGCGGCGGGAGCACAGATACGCAGTATTTT
CDR3: CSARKGGGSTDTQYF

size: NA
V: TRBV7-6
J: TRBJ2-1
D: TRBD2
DNA: TGTGCCAGCAGCTTAGCGAACGGGGGGGCCGGGTTCTTC
CDR3: CASSLANGGAGFF

size: NA
V: TRBV7-2
J: TRBJ2-1
D: NA
DNA: TGTGCCAGCAGCTGGGGACCTACGGACGGTGAGCAGTTCTTC
CDR3: CASSWGPTDGEQFF

size: many
V: TRBV29-1
J: TRBJ2-1
D: TRBD2
DNA: TGCAGCGTTGAATTAGCGGGGGCTTACAATGAGCAGTTCTTC
CDR3: CSVELAGAYNEQFF

size: NA
V: TRBV5-6
J: TRBJ1-1
D: NA
DNA: TGTGCCAGCAGCTTGGCCGACGGCAGGGCCCTCATGAACACTGAAGCTTTCTTT
CDR3: CASSLADGRALMNTEAFF

size: once
V: TRBV27
J: TRBJ1-2
D: NA
DNA: TGTGCCACAAGAGAACAGGGTGGGGGCTACACCTTC
CDR3: CATREQGGGYTF

size: many
V: TRBV4-3
J: TRBJ2-7
D: TRBD2
DNA: TGCGCCAGCAGCCAAGATGCCATGGCTAGCGGAGAGCAGTACTTC
CDR3: CASSQDAMASGEQYF